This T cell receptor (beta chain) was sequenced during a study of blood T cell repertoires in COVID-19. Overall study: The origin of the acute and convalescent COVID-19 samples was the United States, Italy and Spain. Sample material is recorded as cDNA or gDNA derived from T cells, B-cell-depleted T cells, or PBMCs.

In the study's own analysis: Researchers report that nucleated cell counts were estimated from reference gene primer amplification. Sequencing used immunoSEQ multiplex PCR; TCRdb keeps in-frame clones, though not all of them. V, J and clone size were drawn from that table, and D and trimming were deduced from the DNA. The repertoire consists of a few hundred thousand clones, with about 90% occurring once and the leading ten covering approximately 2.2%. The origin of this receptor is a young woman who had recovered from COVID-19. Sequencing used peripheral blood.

DNA for the CDR3: TGTGCCAGCAGCGTAGGCCAGGGGGCAACAGATACGCAGTATTTT. Translation gives CASSVGQGATDTQYF. The rearrangement links TRBV9 to TRBJ2-3; TRBD1 agrees at 8 bases. The CDR3 is 15 amino acids. J gave up 3 bases and V 0 bases, and 3 bases lay outside the gene matches. Germline loops: CDR1 SGDLS, CDR2 YYNGEE.